This TCR beta chain was identified in a study of CD8 T cells in ankylosing spondylitis. This clonotype was observed many times. TCRdb redid the calling of the 5' RACE reads with MiXCR, one entry per CDR3 protein. The sample yields around 250,000 distinct CDR3 sequences, about 20% seen once. CDR1 SGHRS and CDR2 YFSETQ come from the germline V gene. Between the trimmed V and J ends, which lost 0 bases and 6 bases, there was a span of 7 bases. The CDR3 consists of 12 residues. The TCR was taken from a male donor with ankylosing spondylitis or in good health (not recorded which). Sequencing was carried out using blood, either unsorted or a sorted T cell fraction (not recorded which). V is TRBV5-1 and J is TRBJ2-7; D possibly corresponds to TRBD1 (5 bases). DNA of the CDR3: TGCGCCAGCAGCTTGGAAGGGGTCGAGCAGTACTTC. It yields the protein CASSLEGVEQYF.